This T cell receptor beta chain was identified in a study of CD8+CD57+ T cells in acquired aplastic anemia. Study-level information: CD4+ and CD8+ cells, once sorted, gave DNA averaging roughly 3.4 ug.

Germline V CDR1 and CDR2: SNHLY, FYNNEI. Trimming removed 7 bases at V and 0 bases at J, with 16 bases between. This CDR3 is built from 15 residues. Study-level results: CD8+ Simpson's diversity did not differ significantly between patients and controls.

About this clonotype itself: The antigen is unknown.

The TCR beta profiling, which covered VDJ combination and CDR3 sequence, was carried out using genomic DNA as the template. TCRdb re-derived calls from the reads in MiXCR, one entry per CDR3 protein. The data hold more than 250,000 distinct CDR3 sequences, with 55% to 60% observed a single time. This TCR derives from a human donor with severe aplastic anemia or a healthy control (not recorded which). The chain couples TRBV2 to TRBJ2-7, with D perhaps TRBD2 (6 bases). The sequenced sample was sorted CD4+, CD8+, or CD8+CD57+ T cells (not recorded which) from PBMCs. This chain's CDR3 is CASTPEGRSSYEQYF. CDR3 bases: TGTGCCAGCACCCCGGAGGGGCGTAGCTCCTACGAGCAGTACTTC.